Following are 8 T cell receptor beta chains from one sample sequenced in a study of blood T cell repertoires in COVID-19. Here immunoSEQ multiplex PCR was the method, and the copy in TCRdb shows in-frame clones only, minus some. Of approximately 300,000 clones in the sample, around 90% were seen once. Specimen: peripheral blood. The receptors here all came from a man younger than 35 who had recovered from COVID-19.

The chain recombines TRBV3-1 (or the pseudogene TRBV3-2) with TRBJ1-1; 7 bases agree with TRBD1. CDR1 LGHDT and CDR2 YNNKEL come from the germline V gene (reference sequence). Germline trimming cut 5 bases from V and 1 base from J; bases unmatched to any gene: 7. There are 15 residues in the CDR3. The CDR3 coding sequence is TGTGCCAGCAGCTCACGACAGGGAGGGAACACTGAAGCTTTCTTT. It translates to CASSSRQGGNTEAFF.

The chain combines TRBV28 with TRBJ1-1, with TRBD1 identical over 7 bases. The germline V gene encodes CDR1 MDHEN and CDR2 SYDVKM. Trimming cost V 2 bases and J 3 bases; bases outside gene matches: 3. The CDR3 covers 14 residues. The CDR3 loop reads CASSLDRADTEAFF. CDR3 coding DNA: TGTGCCAGCAGTTTAGACAGGGCTGACACTGAAGCTTTCTTT.

The rearrangement uses TRBV9 and TRBJ2-2, with D possibly being TRBD1 (6 bases). V was cut by 0 bases and J by 3 bases, with 21 bases left in between. The length of the CDR3 is 19 residues. Germline values: CDR1 SGDLS, CDR2 YYNGEE. The CDR3 region is CASSVADRLGWGDTGELFF. The CDR3 DNA sequence: TGTGCCAGCAGCGTAGCTGACAGGTTAGGGTGGGGAGACACCGGGGAGCTGTTTTTT.

The J gene is TRBJ2-7, the V gene TRBV2, with TRBD1 as a possible D gene (6 bases). CDR1 and CDR2 (germline): SNHLY, FYNNEI. The CDR3 length is 12 residues. Trimming took 4 bases from V and 5 from J, leaving 9 bases between them. The CDR3 protein is CASSVGTNEQYF. The CDR3 nucleotides are TGTGCCAGCAGTGTAGGGACAAACGAGCAGTACTTC.

V usage is TRBV27 and J usage is TRBJ2-7; 9 bases agree with TRBD2. This CDR3 is built from 16 residues. Germline lookup yields CDR1 MNHEY and CDR2 SMNVEV (reference sequence). V was pared by 4 bases and J by 4 bases, with 11 bases of the junction left unmatched. The CDR3 spells CASSSLPGLADYEQYF. The CDR3 DNA sequence: TGTGCCAGCAGTTCTTTGCCGGGACTAGCAGATTACGAGCAGTACTTC.

The chain has TRBV14 and TRBJ2-2, with 7 bases identical to TRBD1. From germline, CDR1 is SGHDN and CDR2 FVKESK. Unmatched junction bases numbered 10, after V lost 0 bases and J lost 6 bases. The CDR3 sequence is 17 residues long. The CDR3 reads CASSQDGRTGLAGELFF. In DNA, the CDR3 is TGTGCCAGCAGCCAAGATGGCCGGACAGGTCTCGCCGGGGAGCTGTTTTTT.

The V and J genes are TRBV3-1 (or the pseudogene TRBV3-2) and TRBJ2-3; 12 bases map to TRBD2. V lost 2 bases and J lost 2; bases outside the gene matches: 14. The length of the CDR3 is 20 residues. Germline-derived CDR1 and CDR2 are LGHDT and YNNKEL (reference sequence). The CDR3 sequence is CASSQWRSSGGAGYTDTQYF. The CDR3 DNA follows: TGTGCCAGCAGCCAATGGAGGTCTAGCGGGGGGGCCGGGTACACAGATACGCAGTATTTT.

This clone is a singleton in its sample. The CDR3 region has the DNA TGTGCCTGGAGTGTACTGGACAGGCCCCTGATGAACACTGAAGCTTTCTTT. Its translation: CAWSVLDRPLMNTEAFF. This rearrangement joins TRBV30 to TRBJ1-1, with 7 bases fitting TRBD1. With V trimmed by 0 bases and J by 0 bases, 10 bases remained unmatched. The CDR3 totals 17 residues. In germline, CDR1 is GTSNPN, CDR2 SVGIG (reference sequence).